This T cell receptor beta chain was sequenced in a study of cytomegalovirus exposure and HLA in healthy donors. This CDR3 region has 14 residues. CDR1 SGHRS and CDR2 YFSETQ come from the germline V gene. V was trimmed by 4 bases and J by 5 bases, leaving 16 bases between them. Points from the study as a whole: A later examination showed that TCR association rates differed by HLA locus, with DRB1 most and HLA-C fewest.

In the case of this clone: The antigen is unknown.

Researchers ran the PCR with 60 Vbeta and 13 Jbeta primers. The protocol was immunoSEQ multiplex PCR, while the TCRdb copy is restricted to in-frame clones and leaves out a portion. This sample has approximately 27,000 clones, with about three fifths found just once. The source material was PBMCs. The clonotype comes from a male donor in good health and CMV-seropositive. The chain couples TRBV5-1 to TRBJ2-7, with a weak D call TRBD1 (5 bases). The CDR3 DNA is TGCGCCAGCAGCCCCGAAGGGGCAGGGAACGAGCAGTACTTC. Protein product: CASSPEGAGNEQYF.